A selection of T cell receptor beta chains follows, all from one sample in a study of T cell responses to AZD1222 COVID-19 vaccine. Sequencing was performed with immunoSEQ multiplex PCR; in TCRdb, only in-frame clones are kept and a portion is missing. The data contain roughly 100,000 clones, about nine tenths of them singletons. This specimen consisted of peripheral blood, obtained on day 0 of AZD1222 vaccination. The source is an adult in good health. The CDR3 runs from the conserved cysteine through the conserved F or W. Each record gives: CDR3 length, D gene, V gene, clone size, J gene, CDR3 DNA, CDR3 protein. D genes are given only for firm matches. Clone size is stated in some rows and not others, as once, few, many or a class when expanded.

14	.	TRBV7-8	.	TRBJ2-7	TGTGCCAGCAGCTTAGCCCTTGTGGAAGGCGAGCAGTACTTC	CASSLALVEGEQYF
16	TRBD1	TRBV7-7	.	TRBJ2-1	TGTGCCATTCCCCGACCCCCACCGGACAGGGACTTTGAGCAGTTCTTC	CAIPRPPPDRDFEQFF
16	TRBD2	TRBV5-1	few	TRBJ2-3	TGCGCCAGCAGCTTGGGATCTAGCGGGAGTCAAGATACGCAGTATTTT	CASSLGSSGSQDTQYF
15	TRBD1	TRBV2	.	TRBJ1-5	TGTGCCAGCAGTCCACAGGGGTTGAGCAATCAGCCCCAGCATTTT	CASSPQGLSNQPQHF
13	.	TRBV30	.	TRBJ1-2	TGTGCCAGCAAGACAGAGGAGGACTATGGCTACACCTTC	CASKTEEDYGYTF
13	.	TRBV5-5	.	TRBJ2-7	TGTGCCAGTTATGGGGTAGGGCCGTTAGGGCAGTACTTC	CASYGVGPLGQYF
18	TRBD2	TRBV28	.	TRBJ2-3	TGTGCCAGCAGTTTATGGGGGACTAGCGGGAGGGCCGGGGATACGCAGTATTTT	CASSLWGTSGRAGDTQYF
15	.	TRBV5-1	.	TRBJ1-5	TGCGCCAGCAGCTTGGTCGGGGGGAGCAATCAGCCCCAGCATTTT	CASSLVGGSNQPQHF
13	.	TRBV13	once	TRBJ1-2	TGTGCCAGCAGCTTACGGGGGGCTGGGGGCTACACCTTC	CASSLRGAGGYTF
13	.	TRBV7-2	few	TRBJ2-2	TGTGCCAGCAGCTCCCCGAACACCGGGGAGCTGTTTTTT	CASSSPNTGELFF